The 31 T cell receptor beta chains below come from one sample, sequenced in a study of blood T cell repertoires in COVID-19. Profiled with immunoSEQ multiplex PCR; TCRdb holds only in-frame clones, not every one. Of about 140,000 clones listed, 70% to 80% are singletons. What was sequenced was peripheral blood. These receptors were taken from an elderly woman with active or convalescent COVID-19.

As to this clone: One base away lies a much larger clone, so this may be a sequencing read error. The identical CDR3 is also encoded by other nucleotide sequences in the sample. The V call is TRBV7-6, the J call TRBJ1-6; 9 bases are a match to TRBD1. This CDR3 spans 18 amino acids. Unmatched junction bases numbered 12, after V lost 9 bases and J lost 0 bases. The germline CDR1 and CDR2 sequences are SGHVS and FNYEAQ. The CDR3 region is CASSPWTGASSYNSPLHF. CDR3 in DNA: TGTGCCAGTAGCCCGTGGACAGGGGCAAGCTCCTATAATTCACCCCTCCACTTT.

This sequence joins TRBV19 and TRBJ1-6; 10 bases match TRBD1. Unmatched junction bases numbered 1, after V lost 4 bases and J lost 10 bases. CDR1 is LNHDA, CDR2 SQIVND, per germline (reference sequence). CDR3 size: 13 residues. The CDR3 nucleotides read TGTGCCAGTAGTAGGGACAGGGGATCACCCCTCCACTTT. Translating it yields CASSRDRGSPLHF.

The chain links TRBV14 to TRBJ1-1; D perhaps matches TRBD1 (6 bases). The CDR3 runs to 14 residues. The V gene lost 2 bases and the J gene lost 2 bases, with 9 bases spanning the gap. In germline, CDR1 is SGHDN, CDR2 FVKESK. The CDR3 spells CASSQPGTNTEAFF. In DNA form, the CDR3 reads TGTGCCAGCAGCCAACCTGGGACAAACACTGAAGCTTTCTTT.

The V gene is TRBV28, the J gene TRBJ1-2; 9 nucleotides agree with TRBD1. CDR3 length equals 13 residues. Germline V gene sequence: CDR1 MDHEN, CDR2 SYDVKM. With V trimmed by 7 bases and J by 6 bases, 6 bases remained unmatched. The CDR3 loop is CASTRTGDNGYTF. DNA for the CDR3: TGTGCCAGCACCAGGACAGGGGATAATGGCTACACCTTC.

The V and J genes are TRBV5-1 and TRBJ1-1; D not certain. V was trimmed by 0 bases and J by 3 bases, leaving 15 bases between them. The CDR3 extends over 16 amino acids. Germline CDR1 SGHRS, CDR2 YFSETQ. The CDR3 region is CASSLAGYGFDTEAFF. CDR3 nucleotide sequence: TGCGCCAGCAGCTTGGCGGGGTATGGTTTCGACACTGAAGCTTTCTTT.

The CDR3: CASSQDGAVTEAFF. The CDR3 DNA follows: TGTGCCAGCAGCCAAGATGGGGCAGTGACTGAAGCTTTCTTT. This sequence joins TRBV4-2 and TRBJ1-1, with D possibly being TRBD1 (5 bases). V lost 0 bases and J 5 bases, leaving 10 bases between the germline ends. Looked up from germline, CDR1 is LGHNA and CDR2 is YNFKEQ. The CDR3 runs 14 residues.

In DNA, the CDR3 is TGTGCCAGCTCAGACTTGTCAGGGGTCGAGCAGTACTTC. This sequence encodes CASSDLSGVEQYF. The V and J genes are TRBV18 and TRBJ2-7; the D gene is possibly TRBD1 (6 bases). Trimming took off 5 bases at V and 6 bases at J, with 14 bases between the two ends. CDR1 KGHSH and CDR2 LQKENI come from the germline V gene. This CDR3 region has 13 residues.

The chain joins TRBV19 to TRBJ1-1; 8 positions agree with TRBD1. The CDR3 runs 12 residues. Germline-derived CDR1 and CDR2 are LNHDA and SQIVND (reference sequence). The CDR3 DNA follows: TGTGGGCGGACAGGGCGCAACACTGAAGCTTTCTTT. This gives the protein CGRTGRNTEAFF.

V usage is TRBV5-1 and J usage is TRBJ2-1, with D uncertain. Trimming shortened V by 1 base and J by 8 bases, and 10 bases separated the two germline ends. The CDR3 spans 13 residues. Germline V gene lookup returns CDR1 SGHRS and CDR2 YFSETQ. The CDR3 reads CASSLIQAHEQFF. DNA of the CDR3: TGCGCCAGCAGCTTGATCCAGGCGCATGAGCAGTTCTTC.

The CDR3 here is CASSPRSQGAIQPQHF. CDR3 DNA: TGTGCCAGTAGTCCGAGGTCCCAGGGGGCGATTCAGCCCCAGCATTTT. V usage is TRBV19 and J usage is TRBJ1-5; 8 bases are shared with TRBD1. The CDR3 sequence is 16 residues long. With V trimmed by 5 bases and J by 6 bases, 12 bases remained unmatched. Per the germline V gene, CDR1 is LNHDA and CDR2 is SQIVND (reference sequence).

V usage is TRBV29-1 and J usage is TRBJ1-1; 9 bases line up with TRBD1. Germline CDR1 is SQVTM and CDR2 is ANQGSEA. V was pared by 4 bases and J by 4 bases, with 10 bases of the junction left unmatched. CDR3 length: 15 amino acids. CDR3 in DNA: TGCAGCGTTGCGTTGCGGGGGACAGGGAGCACTGAAGCTTTCTTT. It translates to CSVALRGTGSTEAFF.

CDR3 in amino acids: CASSQVNPQGYGYTF. In DNA, the CDR3 is TGTGCCAGCAGCCAAGTAAATCCACAGGGCTATGGCTACACCTTC. V and J are TRBV3-1 (or the pseudogene TRBV3-2) and TRBJ1-2, with a weak D call TRBD1 (6 bases). The germline V gene encodes CDR1 LGHDT and CDR2 YNNKEL (reference sequence). There are 15 residues in the CDR3. Trimming took off 1 base at V and 4 bases at J, with 13 bases between the two ends.

This clone was seen more than once but under ten times. The gene calls are TRBV11-2 and TRBJ1-5; tentative D call: TRBD1 (6 bases). Germline loops: CDR1 SGHAT, CDR2 FQNNGV. With 5 bases removed from V and 3 bases from J, the gap between germline ends came to 17 bases. The CDR3 extends over 16 amino acids. Here the CDR3 reads CASSDSTGLANQPQHF. CDR3 nucleotide sequence: TGTGCCAGCAGCGACTCTACAGGGTTGGCCAATCAGCCCCAGCATTTT.

The V and J genes are TRBV14 and TRBJ1-6, with TRBD1 identical over 8 bases. This CDR3 has 17 amino acids. V lost 4 bases to trimming and J lost 0 bases; unmatched junction nucleotides: 5. Per germline, CDR1 SGHDN and CDR2 FVKESK. The CDR3 DNA is TGTGCCAGCAGCCGGGGACAGGCAAGCTCCTATAATTCACCCCTCCACTTT. This encodes CASSRGQASSYNSPLHF.

The chain links TRBV2 to TRBJ2-7; TRBD2 aligns across 12 bases. Germline V lookup: CDR1 SNHLY, CDR2 FYNNEI. The J segment lost 4 bases and the V segment lost 6 bases, leaving 16 bases of the junction unmatched. There are 18 residues in the CDR3. DNA of the CDR3: TGTGCCAGCAGCAAAGGGGCTAGCGGGGGGGACCCCTTGTACGAGCAGTACTTC. It yields the protein CASSKGASGGDPLYEQYF.

The rearrangement joins TRBV5-1 to TRBJ2-7; D is unclear. V lost 2 bases to trimming and J lost 4 bases, with 4 bases between them. This CDR3 region has 11 residues. Germline assignment: CDR1 SGHRS and CDR2 YFSETQ. The DNA of the CDR3 is TGCGCCAGCAGCTTCGGGTACGAGCAGTACTTC. Protein sequence: CASSFGYEQYF.

This chain connects TRBV20-1 to TRBJ2-3, with no clear D. Germline CDR1 is DFQATT and CDR2 is SNEGSKA (reference sequence). CDR3 length equals 12 residues. Trimming stripped 3 bases from V and 4 bases from J, with 8 bases between. This CDR3 reads CSASTGADTQYF. CDR3 in DNA: TGCAGTGCTAGTACCGGAGCAGATACGCAGTATTTT.

In this sample, this clone turned up a few times. The genes are TRBV5-1 and TRBJ2-1; 9 positions match TRBD2. CDR1 SGHRS and CDR2 YFSETQ come from the germline V gene. V was pared by 4 bases and J by 9 bases, with 8 bases of the junction left unmatched. The CDR3 extends over 14 amino acids. CDR3 amino acids: CASSTRGTSFEQFF. The CDR3 DNA sequence: TGCGCCAGCAGCACCAGGGGGACTAGCTTTGAGCAGTTCTTC.

This clone has a count of ten or more. The chain uses TRBV6-5 and TRBJ1-1, with D perhaps TRBD1 (6 bases). Germline CDR1 is MNHEY and CDR2 is SVGAGI. Deletions cut 2 bases from V and 3 bases from J, with 16 bases between. The CDR3 is made up of 16 amino acids. The CDR3 sequence: CASSYRNVGGHTEAFF. The DNA for the CDR3 is TGTGCCAGCAGTTACCGCAACGTCGGGGGGCACACTGAAGCTTTCTTT.

This clone was recorded once. This rearrangement joins TRBV4-1 to TRBJ2-7; 9 bases line up with TRBD1. V was pared by 1 base and J by 2 bases, with 6 bases of the junction left unmatched. Looked up from germline, CDR1 is MGHRA and CDR2 is YSYEKL. The CDR3 has 16 residues. The CDR3 bases are TGCGCCAGCAGCCAAGCTCCCGGGGACAGGGCCTACGAGCAGTACTTC. Protein product: CASSQAPGDRAYEQYF.

The gene calls are TRBV5-4 and TRBJ1-2, with TRBD1 as a possible D gene (5 bases). The V and J ends lost 2 bases and 7 bases respectively, with 12 bases between them. The CDR3 has 13 residues. Germline-derived CDR1 and CDR2 are SGHNT and YYREEE (reference sequence). The CDR3 DNA reads as TGTGCCAGCAGCTTTCAGGGTTCGAGTGGCTACACCTTC. Amino acids: CASSFQGSSGYTF.

Ten or more counts support this clone. The sample holds other DNA sequences that translate to the same CDR3. This rearrangement joins TRBV11-2 to TRBJ2-2; unclear D gene. The germline V gene has CDR1 SGHAT and CDR2 FQNNGV. Trimming cost V 1 base and J 1 base, with 7 bases left between them. This CDR3 has 15 residues. The CDR3 reads CASSLAGRNTGELFF. CDR3 bases: TGTGCCAGCAGCTTAGCTGGCAGGAACACCGGGGAGCTGTTTTTT.

The chain combines TRBV2 with TRBJ2-5; 9 nucleotides match TRBD2. V shed 8 bases, J shed 5 bases, and the junction held 12 bases outside the gene matches. The CDR3 has 15 amino acids. Germline-derived CDR1 and CDR2 are SNHLY and FYNNEI. CDR3 nucleotides: TGTGCCAGCGTAAAACAGGGGACTAGCCAGGAGACCCAGTACTTC. This sequence encodes CASVKQGTSQETQYF.

The chain links TRBV12-3 or TRBV12-4 to TRBJ1-5; D ambiguous. V lost 1 base and J 3 bases, leaving 4 bases between the germline ends. The CDR3 covers 13 residues. The CDR3: CASSLVFNQPQHF. CDR3 nucleotides: TGTGCCAGCAGTTTAGTATTCAATCAGCCCCAGCATTTT.

This sequence joins TRBV12-3 or TRBV12-4 and TRBJ2-5; D unclear. Between the trimmed V and J ends, which lost 3 bases and 5 bases, there was a span of 7 bases. The CDR3 is 12 residues long. The CDR3 region has the DNA TGTGCCAGCAGTTTCCTAGATGAGACCCAGTACTTC. It encodes CASSFLDETQYF.

The rearrangement joins TRBV30 to TRBJ2-4; TRBD2 is a possible D gene (5 bases). Germline CDR1 is GTSNPN and CDR2 is SVGIG (reference sequence). The CDR3 loop spans 12 amino acids. V was trimmed by 5 bases and J by 3 bases, leaving 8 bases between them. The CDR3 coding sequence is TGTGCCTGGGGACTCCTCAAAAACATTCAGTACTTC. Its translation: CAWGLLKNIQYF. Together with reference TRBV30 and TRBJ2-4, the CDR3 gives the full variable domain: SQTIHQWPATLVQPVGSPLSLECTVEGTSNPNLYWYRQAAGRGLQLLFYSVGIGQISSEVPQNLSASRPQDRQFILSSKKLLLSDSGFYLCAWGLLKNIQYFGAGTRLSVL.

J is TRBJ1-1 and V is TRBV6-6; D is perhaps TRBD1 (6 bases). Per the germline V gene, CDR1 is MNHNY and CDR2 is SVGAGI (reference sequence). V lost 2 bases and J 7 bases, leaving 8 bases between the germline ends. The CDR3 has 12 residues. The CDR3 DNA reads TGTGCCAGCAGTTACGCAGGGGTTGAAGCTTTCTTT. Translated: CASSYAGVEAFF.

The chain joins TRBV28 to TRBJ2-5; D may be TRBD2 (7 bases). Germline V CDR1 and CDR2: MDHEN, SYDVKM. Trimming left V 6 bases short and J 5 bases short, with 10 bases between. This CDR3 region has 12 residues. The CDR3 region has the DNA TGTGCCAGCAGCGGGGGGCTTGAGACCCAGTACTTC. Translated: CASSGGLETQYF.

The chain carries TRBV2 and TRBJ1-6; weak D call: TRBD1 (6 bases). CDR1 and CDR2 (germline): SNHLY, FYNNEI. Trimming cost V 6 bases and J 10 bases, with 16 bases left between them. This CDR3 region has 14 residues. The CDR3 here is CASRNRELRSPLHF. The CDR3 nucleotides read TGTGCCAGCAGAAACAGGGAGTTGAGATCACCCCTCCACTTT.

The CDR3: CASSGQPSTNYGYTF. The CDR3 DNA reads as TGTGCCAGCAGCGGACAGCCCTCCACTAACTATGGCTACACCTTC. The V call is TRBV5-4, the J call TRBJ1-2, with D maybe TRBD1 (6 bases). The CDR3 runs 15 residues. Germline CDR1 is SGHNT and CDR2 is YYREEE (reference sequence). V gave up 4 bases and J gave up 0 bases, with 13 bases separating them.

The chain links TRBV4-1 to TRBJ2-5, with 11 bases matching TRBD2. The CDR3 contains 17 residues. Germline V gives CDR1 MGHRA, CDR2 YSYEKL. The junction had 7 bases not matched to a gene; V was cut back by 3 bases and J by 1 base. This chain's CDR3 is CASSQTLAGGPQETQYF. CDR3 in DNA: TGCGCCAGCAGCCAGACCCTAGCGGGGGGCCCCCAAGAGACCCAGTACTTC.